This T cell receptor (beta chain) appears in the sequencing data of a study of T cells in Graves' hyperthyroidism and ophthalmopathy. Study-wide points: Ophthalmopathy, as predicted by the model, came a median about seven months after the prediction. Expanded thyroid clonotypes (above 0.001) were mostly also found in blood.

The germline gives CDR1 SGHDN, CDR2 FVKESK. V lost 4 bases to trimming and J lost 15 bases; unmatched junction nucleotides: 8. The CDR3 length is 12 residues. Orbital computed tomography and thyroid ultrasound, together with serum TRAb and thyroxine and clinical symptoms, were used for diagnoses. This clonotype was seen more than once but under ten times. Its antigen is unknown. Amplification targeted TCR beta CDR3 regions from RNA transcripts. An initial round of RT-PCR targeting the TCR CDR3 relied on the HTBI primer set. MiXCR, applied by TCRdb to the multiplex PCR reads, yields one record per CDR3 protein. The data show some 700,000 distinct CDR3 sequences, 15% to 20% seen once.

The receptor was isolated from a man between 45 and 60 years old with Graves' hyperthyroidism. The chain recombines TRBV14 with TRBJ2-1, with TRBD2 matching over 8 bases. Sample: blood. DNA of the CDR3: TGTGCCAGCAGCCTAGAGGGACTAGGAGGGTTCTTC. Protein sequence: CASSLEGLGGFF. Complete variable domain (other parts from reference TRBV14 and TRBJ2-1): EAGVTQFPSHSVIEKGQTVTLRCDPISGHDNLYWYRRVMGKEIKFLLHFVKESKQDESGMPNNRFLAERTGGTYSTLKVQPAELEDSGVYFCASSLEGLGGFFGPGTRLTVL.